This TCR beta chain originates from a study of cytomegalovirus exposure and HLA in healthy donors (dated by TCRdb to about 2017). For the study in its entirety: An earlier analysis of 587 of the donors reported 250 to 300 Gb of sequence data and some 110 million unique TCR beta sequences obtained from some 170 million T cells. An early release covering about 600 HLA-typed donors comprised 300 to 350 gigabases of sequencing data and approximately 80 million unique TCR sequences. Among the roughly 410 genotyped donors, around 79% belonged to the genetic ancestry cluster associated with self-reported Caucasian donors. The study was designed to test whether signatures of past pathogen exposure could be identified by cataloging public T cell receptors. The study profiled the T cell repertoires of some 610 subjects by immunosequencing and related them to cytomegalovirus serostatus. In addition to the first cohort of approximately 670 subjects, a separate validation cohort of 120 different subjects was used. To predict cytomegalovirus infection status, the study combined high-throughput TCR immunosequencing, statistical association of individual TCRs with disease status, and machine learning. A later analysis re-examined previously published TCR beta repertoires from 610 or so donors and added high-resolution HLA genotyping to investigate patterns of TCR occurrence. Rather than using new phenotypic data, the later analysis identified candidate immune exposures from TCR beta sequences and from how often those sequences occurred across donors. An earlier analysis of 587 of the donors applied high-throughput TCR beta sequencing to assess whether each TCR beta V gene segment acted as functional or pseudogenic. Alongside the repertoire data, information on donor age, sex, ethnicity and CMV serostatus was compiled. A later genetic analysis used genome-wide SNP genotypes for about 65% of the roughly 700 donors, treating that subset as a discovery cohort. All discovery cohort repertoires had been generated using a single sequencing platform. HLA typing included class I and class II loci at four-digit resolution. Typing coverage varied by locus: 629-630 donors for A, B, C, DRB1 and DQB1; roughly 520 for DQA1; around 610 for DPA1; roughly 450 for DPB1. Roughly 5 DR-DQ haplotypes were handled as single units for association and clustering, since linkage in the cohort was strong. Among some 400 genotyped donors of the cohort, an average of about 240,000 unique TCR beta nucleotide sequences was sequenced per donor, of which about 20% were non-productive.

In total, roughly 670 healthy bone marrow donors made up the cohort. At the time of sampling, every cohort member was nominally healthy, though immune exposures that went unrecorded were likely present. The donor was CMV seronegative and belonged to the group of roughly 330 seronegative cohort members. Every donor gave a peripheral blood sample, and the peripheral blood mononuclear cells from that sample were used for TCR beta sequencing. The Qiagen DNeasy Blood Extraction Kit was used to extract genomic DNA from the blood cell samples. The investigation overall reported the following: For the cohort, immune exposure information was limited to CMV serostatus. While some public TCRs were present in many individuals, most TCR sequences turned up only very rarely across donors. Because HLA typing was unavailable for some donors at each locus, only the typed subset was used in association tests. A later genetic analysis associated a missense DCLRE1C variant with V-gene and J-gene trimming of TCR beta chains, and an independent cohort replicated the association. A further reported finding was that TCR beta sequences accurately predicted the HLA-A and HLA-B alleles for most subjects in the first cohort. In an earlier analysis of approximately 590 of the donors, most TCR beta V segments were observed in productive rearrangements about 90% or about 30% of the time, broadly matching IMGT annotations. According to a later analysis, most CMV-associated TCR beta chains appeared to be HLA-restricted, and the HLA associations seemed to be driven largely by CMV exposure. In a later analysis, 16,951 TCR beta sequences were associated with specific HLA alleles at a false discovery rate of 0.05. The cohort was sequenced for TCR beta chains only, and without alpha or paired-chain data the features that could be detected were limited. The study gave a list of 150 to 200 TCR beta chains associated with cytomegalovirus. A later analysis found that HLA-associated TCR beta chains were more clonally expanded and had lower generation probabilities than equally common non-associated chains. Because the 87-base-pair reads could not distinguish some IMGT-functional V segments, including TRBV6-2 and TRBV6-3, those segments were excluded. The presence/absence analyses assumed that sequencing depth was roughly uniform across donors, and that assumption may not be true. Cytomegalovirus status was reported to be diagnosed by the classifier with high specificity and sensitivity in both the original and validation cohorts. A cluster of highly shared sequence variants was judged likely to represent a technical artifact of the sequencing pipeline. Because counts were too low, about 17 rarely observed V segments, including chromosome 9 orphons, were excluded from the earlier analysis of a few hundred of the donors. Compared with the approximately 710-donor mean, donors in an Asian-associated ancestry cluster had fewer N-insertions in productive TCRs, according to a later genetic analysis. Three of the identified cytomegalovirus-associated TCR beta chains were confirmed in vitro to be specific for cytomegalovirus antigens. Correlated functional status among segregating V segments might reflect linkage disequilibrium, but an unknown experimental factor could not be ruled out. Strong co-occurrence of HLA alleles, especially DR and DQ, made assigning TCR associations to individual alleles difficult. In a later analysis, the rate of TCR association differed among HLA loci, with DRB1 alleles having the most associated TCRs and HLA-C alleles having the fewest. Several of the top co-occurrence clusters appeared to be linked to parvovirus B19, influenza, CMV and Epstein-Barr virus, according to a later analysis. The authors suggested that the approach could potentially be extended to other disease states and immunological phenotypes.

CDR1 and CDR2, looked up from the germline V gene, are MGHRA and YSYEKL. V and J are trimmed by 5 bases and 0 bases, and the gene matches miss 4 bases of the junction. The CDR3 sequence holds 15 residues, the cysteine and phenylalanine included. Only the CDR3 portion is preserved as DNA: 45 bases, with reading frame beginning at the first base. The method was the immunoSEQ multiplex PCR assay. A mixture of 60 forward primers for TCR Vbeta segments and 13 reverse primers for TCR Jbeta segments was used in the multiplex PCR. The CDR3 region of rearranged TCR beta genes was amplified from genomic DNA by a multiplex PCR assay. The amplified TCR beta libraries were sequenced on the Illumina HiSeq System as 87-base-pair reads. In the paper's pipeline: A later analysis tallied approximately 87 million unique TCR beta chains across the 666 repertoires, and around 10 million of those chains were shared by two or more donors. Raw reads were error-corrected and collapsed into unique sequences by a nearest-neighbor algorithm in which closely related sequences were merged to remove PCR and sequencing errors. CDR3 sequences were aligned to IMGT reference sequences to assign V, D and J gene segments. For a sequence to be retained, a match of at least six nucleotides was required to both a V gene segment and a J gene segment. Rearrangements were called productive when the CDR3 lacked stop codons and stayed in frame with V and J; all others were non-productive. CDR3 was defined according to IMGT convention as the region running from the second conserved V-encoded cysteine to the conserved J-encoded phenylalanine. The earlier analysis of 587 of the donors excluded any sequence lacking an unambiguous match to a single V gene segment. In an earlier analysis of 587 of the donors, a V segment was called functional when productive rearrangements were above 56.7%, and segregating when the standard deviation between donors exceeded 5%. A statistical classification framework was developed to diagnose cytomegalovirus status using the catalog of TCR beta chain sequences. A later analysis assigned V and J genes by comparing TCR nucleotide sequences with IMGT/GENE-DB human TR gene sequences. A later analysis assigned CDR3 sequences and most-parsimonious VDJ recombination scenarios with the TCRdist pipeline. In a later analysis, every TCR beta chain was defined by the combination of its CDR3 amino acid sequence and its V-gene family, and reads without a unique V-gene family were dropped. A later analysis removed 550 to 700 highly shared, low-generation-probability nucleotide sequences to deal with suspected cross-contamination and a sequencing artifact. In a later analysis, a clonal expansion index was calculated for each public chain from normalized within-repertoire ranks of inferred template counts. A later analysis computed generation probabilities with a VDJ recombination model fitted to out-of-frame rearrangements, and checked the results against IGoR. In a later analysis, TCR-TCR, TCR-HLA and TCR-CMV co-occurrence was scored with hypergeometric tests, and a repertoire-size bias correction was applied to TCR pairs. A later analysis estimated false discovery rates by permuting HLA or CMV assignments 20 times. A later analysis grouped co-occurring TCRs with DBSCAN, adding TCRdist sequence similarity when clustering within HLA-allele-positive subsets. Repertoires with fewer than 30,000 or more than 120,000 public chains, plus five repertoires with anomalous nucleotide sharing, were excluded from co-occurrence clustering. This immuneACCESS table, as held by TCRdb, lists in-frame sequences with V and J called but not all clones. Of the missing ones, under half trace to an unresolved V gene in checked studies; the others have no known cause. D and trimming were read from the DNA, whereas the V and J calls and clone size are those reported in that table. Across this sample there are fewer than 90,000 clones, with 76% seen only once. The leading ten clones occupy 1.1% to 1.5% of the sample.

As regards this clone: It has no known antigen specificity. One base away there is no much larger clone; base qualities are not given.

Material for sequencing was PBMCs. The chain uses TRBV4-1 and TRBJ2-7, and TRBD1 aligns with 10 junction nucleotides. This clonotype originated in a male donor in good health and CMV-seronegative. The nucleotide sequence reads as follows: TGCGCCAGCAGCTCCGGGACAGGGGCCTCCTACGAGCAGTACTTC. This translates into CASSSGTGASYEQYF.